A selection of T cell receptor beta chains follows, all from one sample in a study of T cell repertoires in cytomegalovirus infection. TCRdb re-analysed the reads in MiXCR, keeping a single row per CDR3 protein. This sample has some 920,000 distinct CDR3 sequences; approximately 33% occur once, and the top ten carry 13%. No antigen has been identified for these receptors. The specimen comprised cultured CD8+ T cells from PBMCs, sampled from culture after CMV antigen stimulation. The receptors shown here come from a human donor in good health (CMV status not recorded). Some clones in this sample may be carry-over from other donors' samples. Both conserved end residues are part of each CDR3. The D gene is left open where the match is weak. Size is omitted from some rows. Given values are once, few, many or a class for expanded clones.

V gene,J gene,clone size,D gene,CDR3 protein,CDR3 DNA
TRBV7-9,TRBJ2-6,.,TRBD1,CASGQGFGANVLTF,TGTGCCAGCGGACAGGGCTTTGGGGCCAACGTCCTGACTTTC
TRBV29-1,TRBJ2-7,.,.,CSVFGSGQPDNWAQYF,TGCAGCGTGTTCGGCTCCGGACAGCCGGATAATTGGGCGCAGTACTTC
TRBV13,TRBJ1-2,.,TRBD1,CASSSDRDVGYTF,TGTGCCAGCAGCTCGGACAGGGACGTGGGCTACACCTTC
TRBV6-6,TRBJ2-1,few,TRBD2,CASSYSTSGGHNEQFF,TGTGCCAGCAGTTACTCGACTAGCGGGGGACACAATGAGCAGTTCTTC
TRBV6-5,TRBJ2-5,.,TRBD2,CASSSSGGRQETQYF,TGTGCCAGCAGTTCTAGCGGGGGGCGACAAGAGACCCAGTACTTC
TRBV20-1,TRBJ2-3,.,TRBD1,CSAVGAGPGQGPLADTQYF,TGCAGTGCTGTGGGGGCTGGGCCGGGACAGGGGCCCCTGGCAGATACGCAGTATTTT
TRBV6-2/TRBV6-3,TRBJ2-1,.,TRBD1,CASSPGTVEFF,TGTGCCAGCAGCCCCGGGACAGTAGAGTTCTTC
TRBV7-9,TRBJ1-4,.,TRBD1,CASSGTGGGEKLFF,TGTGCCAGCAGCGGGACAGGGGGCGGTGAAAAACTGTTTTTT
TRBV7-3,TRBJ2-3,.,.,CASSIDSGSTDTQYF,TGTGCCAGCAGCATTGACAGCGGGAGCACAGATACGCAGTATTTT
TRBV7-2,TRBJ1-2,.,.,CASSLSATYYDYTF,TGTGCCAGCAGCTTGAGTGCGACCTACTATGACTACACCTTC
TRBV3-1,TRBJ2-1,.,TRBD2,CASSQETSAGGHTNQFF,TGTGCCAGCAGCCAAGAAACGTCAGCGGGGGGCCACACTAATCAGTTCTTC
TRBV29-1,TRBJ1-2,.,.,CSAPGGRGGYTF,TGCAGCGCGCCGGGGGGGCGAGGTGGCTACACCTTC
TRBV3-1,TRBJ2-3,.,.,CASSQGVSQRSTDTQYF,TGTGCCAGCAGCCAAGGGGTGTCGCAGAGAAGCACAGATACGCAGTATTTT
TRBV7-8,TRBJ1-1,many,.,CASSTNHGFMNTEAFF,TGTGCCAGCAGCACAAACCACGGGTTCATGAACACTGAAGCTTTCTTT
TRBV18,TRBJ2-1,.,.,CASSLEAEGDNEQFF,TGTGCCAGCTCACTCGAGGCGGAGGGAGATAATGAGCAGTTCTTC
TRBV29-1,TRBJ2-5,.,TRBD2,CSVGSGGVRKQETQYF,TGCAGCGTTGGTAGCGGGGGGGTAAGAAAACAAGAGACCCAGTACTTC
TRBV12-3/TRBV12-4,TRBJ2-6,.,.,CASKPIGQPLAISGANVLTF,TGTGCCAGCAAACCGATCGGACAGCCACTCGCAATCTCTGGGGCCAACGTCCTGACTTTC
TRBV5-1,TRBJ2-1,.,.,CASSFEPQGTYNEQFF,TGCGCCAGCAGCTTTGAACCACAGGGAACCTACAATGAGCAGTTCTTC
TRBV27,TRBJ1-1,.,.,CASSPRLREVNTEAFF,TGTGCCAGCAGTCCTCGTCTCAGGGAGGTGAACACTGAAGCTTTCTTT
TRBV6-1,TRBJ1-2,.,.,CASKTWGDGYTF,TGTGCCAGCAAAACATGGGGGGATGGCTACACCTTC
TRBV27,TRBJ1-5,few,.,CASSFASGYQPQHF,TGTGCCAGCAGTTTTGCATCGGGGTATCAGCCCCAGCATTTT
TRBV14,TRBJ1-2,.,TRBD1,CASSGQAYGYTF,TGTGCCAGCAGTGGACAGGCCTATGGCTACACCTTC
TRBV27,TRBJ1-2,.,TRBD1,CASSHGQGALGNYGYTF,TGTGCCAGCAGTCACGGACAGGGGGCGTTGGGAAACTATGGCTACACCTTC
TRBV4-2,TRBJ2-1,.,.,CASSPLGGWVDNEQFF,TGTGCCAGCAGCCCCTTAGGGGGATGGGTGGACAATGAGCAGTTCTTC